Listed below are T cell receptor beta chains from one sample, sequenced in a study of cytomegalovirus exposure and HLA in healthy donors. TCRdb's table, derived via immunoSEQ multiplex PCR, lists solely in-frame clones and lacks some. Of 60,000 or so clones listed, 90% to 95% are singletons. The specimen was PBMCs. Receptor source: a woman aged 25 to 39 in good health and CMV-seronegative. Both conserved end residues are part of each CDR3. D genes are given only for firm matches. The listing skips clone size in some rows; elsewhere it reads once, few, many or a size class.

14	-	TRBV9	TRBJ1-5	-	CASSEGGGNQPQHF	TGTGCCAGCAGCGAAGGGGGGGGCAATCAGCCCCAGCATTTT
12	-	TRBV11-1	TRBJ2-3	-	CASSEGTDTQYF	TGTGCCAGCTCGGAGGGCACAGATACGCAGTATTTT
16	TRBD2	TRBV4-1	TRBJ2-5	-	CASSQGTSGMQETQYF	TGCGCCAGCAGCCAGGGGACTAGCGGGATGCAAGAGACCCAGTACTTC
15	TRBD1	TRBV27	TRBJ2-1	-	CASSLWDRGRNEQFF	TGTGCCAGCAGTTTATGGGACAGGGGCCGAAATGAGCAGTTCTTC
15	-	TRBV27	TRBJ2-3	-	CASSLSGVYTDTQYF	TGTGCCAGCAGTTTATCGGGAGTGTACACAGATACGCAGTATTTT
17	TRBD1	TRBV18	TRBJ2-1	-	CASSEQGALVTYNEQFF	TGTGCCAGCTCAGAACAGGGGGCTCTTGTGACCTACAATGAGCAGTTCTTC
13	TRBD1	TRBV4-2	TRBJ1-1	-	CASTDRESTEAFF	TGTGCCAGCACGGACAGGGAATCCACTGAAGCTTTCTTT
14	TRBD1	TRBV27	TRBJ1-5	-	CASSLGRGPQPQHF	TGTGCCAGCAGTTTAGGCAGGGGGCCTCAGCCCCAGCATTTT
12	-	TRBV19	TRBJ1-2	few	CASSVSDYGYTF	TGTGCCAGTTCGGTGTCGGACTATGGCTACACCTTC
15	-	TRBV27	TRBJ2-7	-	CASSQATSPPGEQYF	TGTGCCAGCAGCCAGGCGACTAGTCCGCCTGGCGAGCAGTACTTC
15	-	TRBV19	TRBJ2-7	-	CASSRSGLETYEQYF	TGTGCCAGTAGTAGGTCTGGGCTGGAAACCTACGAGCAGTACTTC
15	-	TRBV2	TRBJ1-4	once	CASSSNDRGNEKLFF	TGTGCCAGCAGTTCTAACGACCGAGGGAATGAAAAACTGTTTTTT
14	-	TRBV18	TRBJ2-3	-	CASSPPGGTDTQYF	TGTGCCAGCTCACCTCCCGGGGGAACAGATACGCAGTATTTT
16	-	TRBV28	TRBJ1-4	-	CASRTAGRSANEKLFF	TGTGCCAGCAGGACAGCCGGCCGGTCGGCTAATGAAAAACTGTTTTTT
13	-	TRBV5-1	TRBJ2-5	-	CASSLQGRETQYF	TGCGCCAGCAGCTTGCAGGGTCGAGAGACCCAGTACTTC
16	-	TRBV11-2	TRBJ2-1	once	CASSLEVALSYNEQFF	TGTGCCAGCAGCTTAGAGGTAGCGCTTTCCTACAATGAGCAGTTCTTC
10	-	TRBV2	TRBJ2-1	-	CASRGNEQFF	TGTGCCAGCCGCGGGAATGAGCAGTTCTTC
15	-	TRBV6-5	TRBJ2-3	-	CASRPGLAVGDTQYF	TGTGCCAGCAGACCCGGTTTAGCGGTAGGAGATACGCAGTATTTT
14	TRBD1	TRBV19	TRBJ1-3	-	CASADRGPGNTIYF	TGTGCCAGTGCCGACAGGGGCCCTGGAAACACCATATATTTT
14	TRBD1	TRBV9	TRBJ2-4	-	CASSPGQGLGVQYF	TGTGCCAGCAGCCCGGGACAGGGGCTCGGTGTTCAGTACTTC
14	TRBD2	TRBV27	TRBJ2-5	-	CASRPSGRRETQYF	TGTGCCAGCAGGCCTAGCGGGAGGAGGGAGACCCAGTACTTC
13	-	TRBV5-1	TRBJ1-1	-	CASSFTGDTEAFF	TGCGCCAGCAGCTTTACGGGAGACACTGAAGCTTTCTTT
15	-	TRBV7-3	TRBJ2-1	once	CASSPGASRDNEQFF	TGTGCCAGCAGCCCAGGGGCTAGCCGCGACAATGAGCAGTTCTTC
12	-	TRBV2	TRBJ2-1	once	CASSAQGNEQFF	TGTGCCAGCAGTGCCCAGGGCAATGAGCAGTTCTTC